The next 27 T cell receptor beta chains were all read from a single sample in a study of CD8 T cells in ankylosing spondylitis. Study findings and constraints: A TCR beta motif of fewer than ten highly homologous variants appeared characteristic of ankylosing spondylitis blood.

Their target antigens are unknown. Each CDR3 protein gets one entry after TCRdb re-called the 5' RACE reads with MiXCR. The data contain 100,000 or so distinct CDR3 sequences, around 8.5% of them singletons. Material for sequencing was blood, either unsorted or a sorted T cell fraction (not recorded which). Receptors originate from a male donor with ankylosing spondylitis.

This clonotype was recorded at least ten times. The V call is TRBV24-1, the J call TRBJ1-1; no reliable D call. This CDR3 has 12 amino acids. Trimming removed 7 bases at V and 1 base at J, with 6 bases between. Germline CDR1 KGHDR, CDR2 SFDVKD. CDR3 amino acids: CATRGENTEAFF. CDR3 bases: TGTGCCACCAGGGGTGAGAACACTGAAGCTTTCTTT.

This clonotype was detected only a few times. One end of the junction fails to match germline, which may point to a read error. This chain links TRBV12-3 or TRBV12-4 with TRBJ2-1, with D possibly being TRBD2 (6 bases). The CDR3 spans 15 residues. Here the CDR3 reads CASCFGGPVFNEQFF. CDR3 nucleotide sequence: TGTGCCAGCTGTTTTGGAGGGCCCGTGTTCAATGAGCAGTTCTTC.

This clonotype was counted many times. The genes are TRBV6-6 and TRBJ2-1; 10 bases agree with TRBD1. V lost 4 bases and J lost 7; bases outside the gene matches: 1. This CDR3 spans 13 amino acids. In germline, CDR1 is MNHNY, CDR2 SVGAGI (reference sequence). This chain's CDR3 is CASSWTGGNEQFF. DNA for the CDR3: TGTGCCAGCAGTTGGACAGGGGGGAATGAGCAGTTCTTC.

This clonotype was picked up many times. This chain uses TRBV7-8 with TRBJ2-1, with 12 bases fitting TRBD2. The CDR3 length is 17 residues. J lost 0 bases, V lost 6 bases, and 6 bases had no gene match. Germline values: CDR1 SGHVS, CDR2 FQNEAQ. In DNA, the CDR3 is TGTGCCAGCAGGCTAGCGGGAGGGCCGGGCTCCTACAATGAGCAGTTCTTC. This gives the protein CASRLAGGPGSYNEQFF.

This clonotype has a handful of counts. The V gene is TRBV6-1, the J gene TRBJ2-2; TRBD2 is a possible D gene (5 bases). The germline V gene has CDR1 MNHNS and CDR2 SASEGT. The CDR3 extends over 16 amino acids. V was cut by 0 bases and J by 2 bases, with 10 bases left in between. CDR3 in amino acids: CASSEARTLNTGELFF. As DNA, the CDR3 is TGTGCCAGCAGTGAAGCCAGGACTCTAAACACCGGGGAGCTGTTTTTT.

The table lists this clonotype with many counts. This chain uses TRBV11-2 with TRBJ2-3, with 10 nucleotides matching TRBD1. Losses at the gene ends were 5 bases for V and 6 bases for J; bases not matched to a gene: 8. Germline V gives CDR1 SGHAT, CDR2 FQNNGV. The length of the CDR3 is 15 residues. In nucleotides, the CDR3 is TGTGCCAGCAGCCCTGCCGGACAGGGGGGCGATACGCAGTATTTT. Its protein is CASSPAGQGGDTQYF.

The V gene is TRBV11-2, the J gene TRBJ2-3, with 11 nucleotides matching TRBD2. This CDR3 spans 18 amino acids. CDR1 and CDR2 (germline): SGHAT, FQNNGV. With V trimmed by 5 bases and J by 0 bases, 10 bases remained unmatched. The CDR3 nucleotides are TGTGCCAGCAGCCCCGGACTAGCGGGTAATCCTAGCACAGATACGCAGTATTTT. Translated: CASSPGLAGNPSTDTQYF.

This chain uses TRBV25-1 with TRBJ2-3; D gene uncertain. V was clipped by 3 bases and J by 4 bases, with 14 bases between them. The CDR3 consists of 15 residues. Germline assignment: CDR1 MGHDK and CDR2 SYGVNS. The chain's CDR3 is CASSDWVTSPDTQYF. CDR3 coding DNA: TGTGCCAGCAGTGACTGGGTCACGTCGCCAGATACGCAGTATTTT.

This clonotype showed up just a few times. The rearrangement links TRBV13 to TRBJ2-1; D is uncertain. The V end lost 0 bases, the J end lost 13 bases, and 7 bases lay between the germline ends. Germline values: CDR1 PRHDT, CDR2 FYEKMQ (reference sequence). The CDR3 loop spans 11 amino acids. The DNA for the CDR3 is TGTGCCAGCAGCTTAGGGCCTCTACAGTTCTTC. It codes for CASSLGPLQFF.

This clonotype was picked up many times. The rearrangement joins TRBV27 to TRBJ1-2; TRBD1 matches at 7 bases. Germline-derived CDR1 and CDR2 are MNHEY and SMNVEV (reference sequence). V lost 5 bases, J lost 5 bases, and 11 bases stayed unmatched. This CDR3 is built from 15 residues. CDR3 DNA sequence: TGTGCCAGCAGTATCTACAGGGGAATTGGGTATGGCTACACCTTC. This translates into CASSIYRGIGYGYTF.

There are many counts of this clonotype. This chain links TRBV20-1 with TRBJ2-1, with D hard to call. Per germline, CDR1 DFQATT and CDR2 SNEGSKA (reference sequence). The V end lost 5 bases, the J end lost 0 bases, and 17 bases lay between the germline ends. The CDR3 totals 16 residues. CDR3 coding DNA: TGCAGTGCTCAACTCACGGAGAGGAGCTCCTACAATGAGCAGTTCTTC. It is translated as CSAQLTERSSYNEQFF.

V and J are TRBV7-2 and TRBJ1-6, with no clear D. V lost 2 bases, J lost 9 bases, and 14 bases lay in between. CDR1 is SGHTA and CDR2 is FQGNSA in the germline V gene. There are 15 residues in the CDR3. The CDR3 sequence: CASSLKRAVSSPLHF. CDR3 coding DNA: TGTGCCAGCAGCTTAAAAAGGGCAGTGAGTTCACCCCTCCACTTT. Using reference TRBV7-2 and TRBJ1-6 for the parts outside the CDR3, the full variable domain is GAGVSQSPSNKVTEKGKDVELRCDPISGHTALYWYRQSLGQGLEFLIYFQGNSAPDKSGLPSDRFSAERTGGSVSTLTIQRTQQEDSAVYLCASSLKRAVSSPLHFGNGTRLTVT.

This clonotype was picked up many times. The rearrangement joins TRBV18 to TRBJ2-7; TRBD1 aligns across 8 bases. Germline V gene sequence: CDR1 KGHSH, CDR2 LQKENI. J gave up 7 bases and V 3 bases, and 2 bases lay outside the gene matches. The CDR3 is 12 residues long. As DNA, the CDR3 is TGTGCCAGCTCACCGACAGGGGAAGAGCAGTACTTC. Translating gives CASSPTGEEQYF.

The J gene is TRBJ2-7, the V gene TRBV6-2 or TRBV6-3; D gene ambiguous. Germline V gene data show CDR1 as MNHEY and CDR2 as SVGEGT. Trimming removed 4 bases from V and 0 bases from J, with 13 bases in between. This CDR3 has 15 residues. CDR3 in amino acids: CASSSVGLHSYEQYV. The CDR3 region has the DNA TGTGCCAGCAGTTCAGTAGGGCTCCACTCCTACGAGCAGTACGTC.

This clonotype was seen only a few times. The chain links TRBV7-9 to TRBJ2-2; D call uncertain. This CDR3 comprises 15 residues. Germline loops: CDR1 SEHNR, CDR2 FQNEAQ (reference sequence). V lost 1 base and J 6 bases, leaving 12 bases between the germline ends. The chain's CDR3 is CASSLVSAPPGELFF. As DNA, the CDR3 is TGTGCCAGCAGCTTAGTGTCAGCCCCACCCGGGGAGCTGTTTTTT.

The chain carries TRBV27 and TRBJ2-1; D remains ambiguous. Trimming took 3 bases from V and 2 from J, leaving 5 bases between them. Germline CDR1 reads MNHEY; CDR2 reads SMNVEV (reference sequence). There are 13 residues in the CDR3. CDR3: CASSFRTYNEQFF. The CDR3 DNA reads TGTGCCAGCAGTTTTCGTACCTACAATGAGCAGTTCTTC.

This clonotype was recorded at least ten times. The V gene is TRBV7-2, the J gene TRBJ2-7; unclear D gene. The V and J ends lost 0 bases and 4 bases respectively, with 7 bases between them. The CDR3 length is 13 residues. Germline V gives CDR1 SGHTA, CDR2 FQGNSA. For the CDR3, the DNA is TGTGCCAGCAGCTTAGCGGGCCCGTACGAGCAGTACGTC. It yields the protein CASSLAGPYEQYV.

This clonotype has a handful of counts. J is TRBJ2-1 and V is TRBV11-2; D might be TRBD2 (5 bases). V gave up 0 bases and J gave up 7 bases, with 13 bases separating them. Germline CDR1 reads SGHAT; CDR2 reads FQNNGV. The CDR3 runs 15 residues. The CDR3 loop reads CASSLEEGLGNEQFF. The DNA of the CDR3 is TGTGCCAGCAGCTTAGAAGAGGGCCTAGGTAATGAGCAGTTCTTC.

The chain couples TRBV30 to TRBJ2-1; 7 nucleotides match TRBD2. Germline V CDR1 and CDR2: GTSNPN, SVGIG (reference sequence). The CDR3 sequence is 13 residues long. V shed 0 bases, J shed 7 bases, and the junction held 3 bases outside the gene matches. CDR3 residues: CAWSVLSGNEQFF. DNA of the CDR3: TGTGCCTGGAGTGTACTTAGCGGGAATGAGCAGTTCTTC. Complete variable domain (other parts from reference TRBV30 and TRBJ2-1): SQTIHQWPATLVQPVGSPLSLECTVEGTSNPNLYWYRQAAGRGLQLLFYSVGIGQISSEVPQNLSASRPQDRQFILSSKKLLLSDSGFYLCAWSVLSGNEQFFGPGTRLTVL.

This clonotype appeared many times. CDR3 DNA: TGTGCCAGCAGTTTGGGGACAGGGACCTACAATGAGCAGTTCTTC. This translates into CASSLGTGTYNEQFF. This rearrangement joins TRBV12-3 or TRBV12-4 to TRBJ2-1; 9 nucleotides align to TRBD1. V was clipped by 3 bases and J by 2 bases; unmatched bases: 2. The CDR3 sequence is 15 residues long.

This clonotype showed up many times. V is TRBV12-3 or TRBV12-4 and J is TRBJ2-3; D gene uncertain. V shed 2 bases and J shed 3 bases, with 12 bases lying between them. The CDR3 totals 15 residues. The CDR3 loop reads CASSLSPGWTDTQYF. CDR3 sequence (DNA): TGTGCCAGCAGTTTAAGCCCAGGATGGACAGATACGCAGTATTTT.

This chain uses TRBV27 with TRBJ2-1, with TRBD2 matching 11 bases. CDR1 and CDR2 (germline): MNHEY, SMNVEV (reference sequence). V gave up 4 bases and J gave up 5 bases; unmatched junction bases: 4. This CDR3 is 15 amino acids long. The DNA of the CDR3 is TGTGCCAGCAGTTCCGGGACTAGCGGCGACAATGAGCAGTTCTTC. The encoded protein is CASSSGTSGDNEQFF.

This chain joins TRBV7-9 and TRBJ2-2; D not certain. V lost 3 bases and J lost 8, with 16 bases in between. Germline CDR1 SEHNR, CDR2 FQNEAQ (reference sequence). The CDR3 spans 15 residues. The CDR3 DNA is TGTGCCAGCAGCTTTGGTTTCGGTTTGTCAGGGGAGCTGTTTTTT. Its protein product is CASSFGFGLSGELFF.

Only a few counts were recorded for this clonotype. The chain joins TRBV11-2 to TRBJ2-5; TRBD2 agrees at 12 bases. V lost 0 bases and J lost 5; bases outside the gene matches: 7. Germline V gene sequence: CDR1 SGHAT, CDR2 FQNNGV. This CDR3 region has 17 residues. CDR3 coding DNA: TGTGCCAGCAGCTTAGAACCTAGCGGGAGGGCCGGTGAGACCCAGTACTTC. Translation gives CASSLEPSGRAGETQYF.

The table lists this clonotype with many counts. The rearrangement joins TRBV7-9 to TRBJ2-5, with 12 bases lining up with TRBD2. CDR1 and CDR2 (germline): SEHNR, FQNEAQ (reference sequence). The CDR3 consists of 17 residues. Trimming cost V 2 bases and J 4 bases; bases outside gene matches: 8. DNA for the CDR3: TGTGCCAGCAGCTTACAGGGACTAGCGGGTCATGGAGAGACCCAGTACTTC. Protein product: CASSLQGLAGHGETQYF.

This clonotype was detected ten times or more. The chain links TRBV20-1 to TRBJ1-2; D might be TRBD1 (5 bases). Trimming took 0 bases from V and 4 from J, leaving 12 bases between them. CDR1 and CDR2 (germline): DFQATT, SNEGSKA (reference sequence). CDR3 size: 14 residues. The CDR3: CSARDLRGGYGYTF. The CDR3 bases are TGCAGTGCTAGAGATTTAAGGGGTGGCTATGGCTACACCTTC.

This clonotype appeared many times. The chain has TRBV3-1 and TRBJ1-1, with a possible D match to TRBD1 (6 bases). V lost 4 bases, J lost 8 bases, and 11 bases lay in between. Germline V gives CDR1 LGHDT, CDR2 YNNKEL (reference sequence). The CDR3 is made up of 12 amino acids. CDR3 in amino acids: CASSPNRVEAFF. The CDR3 DNA is TGTGCCAGCAGCCCGAACAGGGTGGAAGCTTTCTTT.